The rows below give T cell receptor beta chains drawn from one sample of a study of response to subunit inactivated influenza vaccine. A single record per CDR3 protein comes from TCRdb applying MiXCR to the RT-PCR reads. The sample carries more than 700,000 distinct CDR3 sequences, about 20% recorded once. The sample was PBMCs from blood, taken around 5 days after vaccination. Receptors originate from a man aged 50-59 years who received an inactivated influenza vaccine. CDR3s leave out the opening cysteine and the closing phenylalanine or tryptophan. Only part of the rows carry a size: once, few, many, or a class if the clone is expanded.

size | J | V | CDR3
. | TRBJ2-7 | TRBV4-2 | ASSQDFTGFYEQY
few | TRBJ1-1 | TRBV5-6 | ASSYIGDTEAF
many | TRBJ1-5 | TRBV7-9 | ASSLIGQPQH
few | TRBJ2-5 | TRBV3-1 | ASSQDGLAGWYSGETQY
few | TRBJ2-2 | TRBV4-3 | ASSQEVRLSGELF
many | TRBJ2-5 | TRBV7-2 | ASRWRGQGETQY
few | TRBJ1-3 | TRBV20-1 | SARDPRGGSGNTIY
. | TRBJ2-1 | TRBV7-2 | ASSSRYGASGPNEQF
few | TRBJ1-6 | TRBV7-9 | ASSLNNSPLH
few | TRBJ1-1 | TRBV7-9 | ASSLTRSTEAF
few | TRBJ1-1 | TRBV14 | ASSQGGAKAF
. | TRBJ2-3 | TRBV7-2 | ASSGGERTDTQY
. | TRBJ2-2 | TRBV15 | ATSFQGTISGELF
. | TRBJ2-1 | TRBV30 | AWSPQGRGYNEQF
. | TRBJ1-5 | TRBV6-2/TRBV6-3 | ASRSAGFNQPQH
. | TRBJ2-1 | TRBV14 | ASSQVGSGRGTNEQF
few | TRBJ2-1 | TRBV20-1 | SARRGRAYNEQF
few | TRBJ2-1 | TRBV7-6 | ASSLAVHHASYNEQF
. | TRBJ2-2 | TRBV12-3/TRBV12-4 | ASSGQGIGELF
. | TRBJ2-7 | TRBV11-2 | ASSFDRDFEQY
many | TRBJ1-1 | TRBV10-3 | AISVSGDTEAF
few | TRBJ2-7 | TRBV7-9 | ASSLGQGFTYEQY
. | TRBJ2-7 | TRBV12-3/TRBV12-4 | ASSFSLGTATDEQY
. | TRBJ2-1 | TRBV9 | ASSVSSGRASNEQF
few | TRBJ1-1 | TRBV7-2 | ASSHQGRAEAF
few | TRBJ2-7 | TRBV7-9 | ASSLPLGGAGHEQY
few | TRBJ2-1 | TRBV6-5 | ASSYTSGGPDEQF
. | TRBJ2-3 | TRBV7-2 | ASSSGADSTDTQY